The subject of this entry is one T cell receptor beta chain. Its antigen is unidentified. The sample originates from a study of T cells after yellow fever vaccination. Study conclusions and caveats: Clones from primary vaccination mostly reappeared after the booster (about 97% CD4, approximately 86% CD8). FACS-sorted repertoires could harbor abundant contaminating bulk-population clonotypes. Only a minor proportion of clonotypes was detected across both CD4 and CD8 compartments.

UMIs and a universal primer site were added when TCR cDNA was made by 5'RACE template switching. TCRdb re-derived calls from the 5' RACE reads in MiXCR, one entry per CDR3 protein. Among more than 300,000 distinct CDR3 sequences listed, approximately 4% were seen once. V trimming: 4 bases; J trimming: 2 bases; junction bases outside the gene matches: 6. The CDR3 runs to 15 residues. CDR1 is SGHRS, CDR2 YFSETQ, per germline. This material consisted of PBMCs, taken 15 days after the yellow fever booster vaccination. The V gene is TRBV5-1, the J gene TRBJ1-1; 9 positions agree with TRBD1. This sequence was found in a man in his late teens or twenties who received the YFV17D yellow fever vaccine. CDR3 sequence reads: CASSPWTGANTEAFF. The CDR3 DNA sequence: TGCGCCAGCAGCCCGTGGACAGGGGCAAACACTGAAGCTTTCTTT.